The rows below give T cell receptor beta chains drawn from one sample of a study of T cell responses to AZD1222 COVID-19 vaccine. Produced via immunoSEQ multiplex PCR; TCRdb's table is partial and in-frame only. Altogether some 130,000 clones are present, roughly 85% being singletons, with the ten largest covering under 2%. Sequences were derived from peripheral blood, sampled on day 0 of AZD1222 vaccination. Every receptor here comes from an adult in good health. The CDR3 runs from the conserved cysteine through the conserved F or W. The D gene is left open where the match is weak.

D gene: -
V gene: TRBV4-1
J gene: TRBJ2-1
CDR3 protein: CASSQEVGGLGNEQFF

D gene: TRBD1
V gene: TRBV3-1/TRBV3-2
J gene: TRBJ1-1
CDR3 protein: CASKGQGRRTVEAFF

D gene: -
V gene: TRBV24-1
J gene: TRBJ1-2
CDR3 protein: CATSDPSSGDYGYTF

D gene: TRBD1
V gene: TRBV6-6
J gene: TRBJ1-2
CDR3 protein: CASRWDSDGYTF

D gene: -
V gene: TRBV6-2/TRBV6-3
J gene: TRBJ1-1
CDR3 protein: CASSYSGRGHF

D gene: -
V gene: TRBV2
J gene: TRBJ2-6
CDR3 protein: CASNFLDGSGANVLTF

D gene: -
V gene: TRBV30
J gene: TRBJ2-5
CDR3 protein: CAWSRGLGQTQYF

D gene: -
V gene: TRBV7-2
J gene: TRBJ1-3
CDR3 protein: CASSLQGALYSGNTIYF

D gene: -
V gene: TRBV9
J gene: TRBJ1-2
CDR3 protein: CASSVVGSNYGYTF

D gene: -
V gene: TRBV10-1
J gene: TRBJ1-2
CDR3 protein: CAIPDHYGYTF

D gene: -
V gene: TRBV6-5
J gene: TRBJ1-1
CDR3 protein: CASSYSGAEAFF

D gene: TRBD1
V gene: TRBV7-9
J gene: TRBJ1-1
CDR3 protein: CASSISGQGVEAFF

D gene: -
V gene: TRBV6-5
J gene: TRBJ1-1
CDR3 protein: CASSSSGGRVDTEAFF

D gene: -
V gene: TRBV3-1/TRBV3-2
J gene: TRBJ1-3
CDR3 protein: CASSPMSLGGNTIYF

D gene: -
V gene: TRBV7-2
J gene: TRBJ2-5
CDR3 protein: CASSLAMEETQYF

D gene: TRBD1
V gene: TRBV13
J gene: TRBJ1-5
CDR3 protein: CASSLVIQGVRGNQPQHF